Here is one TCR beta chain with its context. Its matching antigen is unknown. Germline V gives CDR1 MDHEN, CDR2 SYDVKM. The CDR3 contains 15 residues. V lost 5 bases and J 0 bases, leaving 14 bases between the germline ends. The sample originates from a study of regulatory T cells in long-lasting Graves disease. Study-wide context: Over 5 years of antithyroid drugs plus positive TSH receptor antibodies defined persistent Graves' disease.

General study points: Persistent cases favored TRBV28, TRBJ1-2 and TRBJ2-5. Persistent Graves' patients had lower TCR diversity than newly diagnosed ones. New patients shared fewer public clonotypes (around 880) than persistent patients did (2,741).

The time point was: persistent/refractory GD, antithyroid drugs over 5 years with positive TRAb. Extracted PBMC RNA gave rise to the TCR library. To make TCR beta libraries, researchers used iRepertoire HTBI primers and Arm-PCR of CDR3 regions. TCRdb reanalysed the multiplex PCR reads using MiXCR and keeps one entry per CDR3 protein. The data hold hundreds of thousands of distinct CDR3 sequences, with roughly 20% observed a single time. This sequence joins TRBV28 and TRBJ2-7; D remains unclear. This sample comprised peripheral blood mononuclear cells (PBMCs), obtained when the disease was refractory, from a patient treated with antithyroid drugs. The receptor's source is a female donor with Graves disease. CDR3 coding DNA: TGTGCCAGCAGTCTCTACCGGTCCCTCTCCTACGAGCAGTACTTC. Its translation is CASSLYRSLSYEQYF. The full variable domain, with the rest looked up from reference TRBV28 and TRBJ2-7, is DVKVTQSSRYLVKRTGEKVFLECVQDMDHENMFWYRQDPGLGLRLIYFSYDVKMKEKGDIPEGYSVSREKKERFSLILESASTNQTSMYLCASSLYRSLSYEQYFGPGTRLTVT.